The 7 T cell receptor beta chains in this list originate from one sample, sequenced in a study of low-dose radiotherapy and immunotherapy resistance in tumors (dated 2022 in TCRdb). The sequencer listed for this sample is Illumina HiSeq 2500. First-strand cDNA was synthesized with Superscript III and a set of TRAV- and TRBV-specific primers, covering both TCRalpha and TCRbeta chains. TCRs were amplified with Phusion for roughly 20 PCR cycles, with a constant-region primer paired with the adapter attached to the V primers. TCRdb took the public reads, trimmed them with fastp at Q25, ran MiXCR for clone calling and kept in-frame beta chains. Each entry merges the rows of one CDR3 protein and shows their most common DNA and genes. A total of under 110,000 distinct CDR3 sequences appear in this sample, roughly 20% of them only once. The ten largest clonotypes hold roughly 4% of the sample. The sample's time point label, in plain terms: after trial treatment. This specimen's treatment or condition label, per the study, means: LDRT plus nivolumab, ipilimumab, low-dose cyclophosphamide and aspirin (RACIN trial).

The specimen comprised PBMCs, sampled after low-dose radiotherapy plus immunotherapy. The source is a male donor with prostate cancer.

Many counts were recorded for this clonotype. This rearrangement joins TRBV10-3 to TRBJ2-3, with D possibly being TRBD1 or TRBD2 (5 bases each). CDR3 length equals 15 residues. Germline V lookup: CDR1 ENHRY, CDR2 SYGVKD. V lost 6 bases and J 2 bases, leaving 15 bases between the germline ends. The CDR3 loop reads CAISLGDGNTDTQYF. The CDR3 DNA reads TGTGCCATCAGCTTGGGGGACGGAAACACAGATACGCAGTATTTT.

This clonotype has ten or more counts. The V and J genes are TRBV3-1 and TRBJ2-2, with D unresolved. The CDR3 runs to 11 residues. CDR1 is LGHDT, CDR2 YNNKEL, per germline (reference sequence). Trimming stripped 5 bases from V and 2 bases from J, with 0 bases between. This chain's CDR3 is CASSNTGELFF. CDR3 DNA sequence: TGTGCCAGCAGCAACACCGGGGAGCTGTTTTTT. The whole variable domain, remainder taken from reference TRBV3-1 and TRBJ2-2, is DTAVSQTPKYLVTQMGNDKSIKCEQNLGHDTMYWYKQDSKKFLKIMFSYNNKELIINETVPNRFSPKSPDKAHLNLHINSLELGDSAVYFCASSNTGELFFGEGSRLTVL.

The sample holds many counts of this clonotype. The chain carries TRBV4-2 and TRBJ2-5; D remains unclear. The CDR3 is 15 residues long. Germline lookup yields CDR1 LGHNA and CDR2 YNFKEQ. Trimming cost V 0 bases and J 7 bases, with 15 bases left between them. The CDR3 coding sequence is TGTGCCAGCAGCCAAGATAGGCAGCCCAAAAGGACCCAGTACTTC. As protein: CASSQDRQPKRTQYF.

Points on this clonotype: A far more abundant clone sits one base away, making this likely a read error. V is TRBV10-2 and J is TRBJ2-7; TRBD1 matches at 7 bases. This CDR3 region has 13 residues. J was trimmed by 7 bases and V by 6 bases; bases with no gene match: 9. Germline V gives CDR1 WSHSY, CDR2 SAAADI. The CDR3, as DNA: TGCGCCAGCAGACCCGGACAGGACAATGAGCAGTACTTC. Amino acids: CASRPGQDNEQYF.

This clonotype occurred many times. The gene calls are TRBV19 and TRBJ2-5; a weak D match, TRBD1 (5 bases). This CDR3 is built from 14 residues. V lost 5 bases, J lost 4 bases, and 14 bases lay in between. CDR1 is LNHDA, CDR2 SQIVND, per germline (reference sequence). The CDR3 nucleotides read TGTGCCAGTAGTCGCCAGGGCTCCCCAGAGACCCAGTACTTC. Amino acids: CASSRQGSPETQYF.

Remarks on this clonotype: A read error likely explains this, since a far larger clone differs by one base. The chain recombines TRBV29-1 with TRBJ2-1; 8 nucleotides match TRBD1. Losses at the gene ends were 2 bases for V and 13 bases for J; bases not matched to a gene: 19. CDR1 is SQVTM, CDR2 ANQGSEA, per germline. This CDR3 spans 16 amino acids. CDR3 sequence reads: CSVEKEAGGRGETQFF. CDR3 DNA sequence: TGCAGCGTTGAAAAAGAGGCAGGGGGCAGGGGAGAGACCCAGTTCTTC.

This clonotype was seen at least ten times. The gene calls are TRBV29-1 and TRBJ2-7; D gene unclear. The germline V gene has CDR1 SQVTM and CDR2 ANQGSEA. The CDR3 totals 11 residues. The CDR3 DNA reads TGCACCTCCCTCGGGTTTAACGAGCAGTACTTC. This gives the protein CTSLGFNEQYF.